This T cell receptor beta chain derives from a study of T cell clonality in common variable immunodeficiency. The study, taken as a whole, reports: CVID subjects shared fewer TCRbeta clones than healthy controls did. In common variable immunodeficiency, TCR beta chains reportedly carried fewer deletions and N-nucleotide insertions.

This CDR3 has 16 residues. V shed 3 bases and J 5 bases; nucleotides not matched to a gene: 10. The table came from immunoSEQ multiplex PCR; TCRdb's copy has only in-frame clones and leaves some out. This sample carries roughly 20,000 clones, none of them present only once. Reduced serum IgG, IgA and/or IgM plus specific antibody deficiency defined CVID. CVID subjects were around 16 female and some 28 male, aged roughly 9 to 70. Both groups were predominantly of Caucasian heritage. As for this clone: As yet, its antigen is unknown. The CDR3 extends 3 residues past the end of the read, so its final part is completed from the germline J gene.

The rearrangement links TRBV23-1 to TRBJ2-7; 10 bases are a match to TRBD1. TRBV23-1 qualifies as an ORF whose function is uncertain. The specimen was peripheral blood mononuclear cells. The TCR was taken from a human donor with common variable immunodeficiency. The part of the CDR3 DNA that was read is TGCGCCAGCAGTCACGGCCGGGACAGGGGAATCCACGAG. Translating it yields CASSHGRDRGIHE. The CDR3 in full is CASSHGRDRGIHEQYF.